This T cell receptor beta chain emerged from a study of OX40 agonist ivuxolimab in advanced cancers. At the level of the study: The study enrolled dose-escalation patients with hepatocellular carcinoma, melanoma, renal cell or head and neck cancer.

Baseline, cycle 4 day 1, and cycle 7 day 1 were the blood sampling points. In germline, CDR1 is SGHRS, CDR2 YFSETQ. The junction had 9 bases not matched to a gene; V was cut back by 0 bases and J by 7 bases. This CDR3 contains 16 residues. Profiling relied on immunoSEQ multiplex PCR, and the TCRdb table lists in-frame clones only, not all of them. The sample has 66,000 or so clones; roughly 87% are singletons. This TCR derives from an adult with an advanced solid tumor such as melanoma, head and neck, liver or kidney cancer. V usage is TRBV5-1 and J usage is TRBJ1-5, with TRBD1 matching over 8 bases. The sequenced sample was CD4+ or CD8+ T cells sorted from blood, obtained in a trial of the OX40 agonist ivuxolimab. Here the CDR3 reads CASSLGTGLYGQPQHF. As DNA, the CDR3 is TGCGCCAGCAGCTTGGGGACAGGGTTGTATGGGCAGCCCCAGCATTTT.